The 32 T cell receptor beta chains below were found in one sample sequenced in a study of regulatory T cells in long-lasting Graves disease. The time point denotes: newly diagnosed GD, antithyroid drugs for less than 3 months. Researchers made the TCR library from RNA that was extracted from PBMCs. CDR3-region Arm-PCR and iRepertoire HTBI primers produced the TCR beta libraries. TCRdb re-called the multiplex PCR reads through MiXCR, storing one row per CDR3 protein. The table records roughly 420,000 distinct CDR3 sequences, 13% to 15% of them present only once. The same specimen was also included in a second study, on T cells in Graves' hyperthyroidism and ophthalmopathy.

The source was peripheral blood mononuclear cells (PBMCs), collected at new diagnosis, from a patient treated with antithyroid drugs. These receptor sequences come from a woman aged 50 to 65 with Graves disease.

This clonotype has just a few counts. The V call is TRBV6-7, the J call TRBJ2-7, with D tentatively TRBD1 (5 bases). TRBV6-7 is identified as an open reading frame with a role that is uncertain. The V end lost 6 bases, the J end lost 2 bases, and 11 bases lay between the germline ends. The CDR3 has 13 residues. CDR3 bases: TGTGCCAGCAGCTACAGGTATACCTACGAGCAGTACTTC. Translated, it gives CASSYRYTYEQYF.

The chain joins TRBV18 to TRBJ1-5, with D perhaps matching TRBD1 (5 bases). This CDR3 has 14 residues. CDR1 and CDR2 (germline): KGHSH, LQKENI. V gave up 5 bases and J gave up 4 bases, with 12 bases separating them. CDR3 sequence (DNA): TGTGCCAGCTCAGCGAGCGGGGGAAATCAGCCCCAGCATTTT. Protein product: CASSASGGNQPQHF.

This clonotype came up many times. The chain combines TRBV11-2 with TRBJ2-5; no definite D call. The V and J ends lost 5 bases and 2 bases respectively, with 18 bases between them. The CDR3 runs 16 residues. Per germline, CDR1 SGHAT and CDR2 FQNNGV. CDR3 loop: CASSGPVWQSQETQYF. The DNA for the CDR3 is TGTGCCAGCAGCGGGCCTGTTTGGCAGAGTCAAGAGACCCAGTACTTC.

The chain uses TRBV20-1 and TRBJ2-7; D is perhaps TRBD1 (6 bases). The CDR3 is 13 residues long. V was pared by 3 bases and J by 3 bases, with 12 bases between. The germline V gene has CDR1 DFQATT and CDR2 SNEGSKA (reference sequence). CDR3 in DNA: TGCAGTGCTAGCACAGGGAGCCACTACGAGCAGTACTTC. The encoded protein is CSASTGSHYEQYF.

Ten or more counts support this clonotype. This chain links TRBV2 with TRBJ1-6, with 7 bases identical to TRBD1. The CDR3 has 13 amino acids. The ends lost 6 bases at V and 7 bases at J; junction bases unmatched: 3. CDR1 is SNHLY, CDR2 FYNNEI, per germline. The CDR3 here is CASRSGGNSPLHF. In DNA form, the CDR3 reads TGTGCCAGCAGGTCAGGGGGAAATTCACCCCTCCACTTT.

This clonotype was counted only a few times. This sequence joins TRBV27 and TRBJ2-7, with D perhaps matching TRBD1 (7 bases). Germline assignment: CDR1 MNHEY and CDR2 SMNVEV (reference sequence). Trimming removed 7 bases from V and 3 bases from J, with 13 bases in between. The CDR3 extends over 13 amino acids. This chain's CDR3 is CASNRQGGYEQYF. CDR3 sequence (DNA): TGTGCCAGCAACCGACAGGGAGGCTACGAGCAGTACTTC.

There are a few counts of this clonotype. CDR3 sequence: CASSPGQTHTEAFF. The CDR3 coding sequence is TGTGCCAGCAGCCCCGGACAGACCCACACTGAAGCTTTCTTT. The chain uses TRBV9 and TRBJ1-1; D is possibly TRBD1 (6 bases). V was clipped by 4 bases and J by 3 bases, with 13 bases between them. The CDR3 extends over 14 amino acids. Germline-derived CDR1 and CDR2 are SGDLS and YYNGEE.

The chain links TRBV3-1 to TRBJ2-5; 9 bases are a match to TRBD2. The CDR3 extends over 16 amino acids. Germline V CDR1 and CDR2: LGHDT, YNNKEL (reference sequence). J lost 7 bases, V lost 1 base, and 10 bases had no gene match. CDR3 loop: CASSQGLAEGVGTQYF. The CDR3 DNA sequence: TGTGCCAGCAGCCAAGGACTAGCGGAGGGGGTCGGGACCCAGTACTTC.

This clonotype showed up many times. The V and J genes are TRBV2 and TRBJ1-2; the D gene is possibly TRBD1 (6 bases). Germline CDR1 and CDR2: SNHLY and FYNNEI. The V and J ends lost 6 bases and 7 bases respectively, with 21 bases between them. CDR3 length: 15 residues. CDR3 bases: TGTGCCAGCAGCCCTGAACAGGGAGAATGGACTGGCTACACCTTC. Amino acid sequence: CASSPEQGEWTGYTF.

The chain links TRBV3-1 to TRBJ2-3; the match to TRBD2 covers 7 bases. The CDR3 spans 16 residues. J was trimmed by 2 bases and V by 1 base; bases with no gene match: 6. Germline V gene lookup returns CDR1 LGHDT and CDR2 YNNKEL (reference sequence). The CDR3 spells CASSQVLAEPTDTQYF. CDR3 bases: TGTGCCAGCAGCCAAGTGCTAGCGGAGCCCACAGATACGCAGTATTTT.

This clonotype was seen only a few times. CDR3 nucleotide sequence: TGTGCCAGCAGCGCCGGGACAGGGATCTATGGCTACACCTTC. It encodes CASSAGTGIYGYTF. The chain joins TRBV27 to TRBJ1-2; 9 nucleotides match TRBD1. The ends lost 6 bases at V and 4 bases at J; junction bases unmatched: 6. The CDR3 runs to 14 residues. Germline assignment: CDR1 MNHEY and CDR2 SMNVEV (reference sequence).

This clonotype has at least ten counts. Here the CDR3 DNA reads TGTGCCAGCAGACCAACGGACTCCATCGGGTACGAGCAGTACTTC. The encoded protein is CASRPTDSIGYEQYF. The chain couples TRBV28 to TRBJ2-7; D is possibly TRBD2 (5 bases). The ends were cut back, 6 bases at V and 4 bases at J, with 19 bases in the middle. Germline lookup yields CDR1 MDHEN and CDR2 SYDVKM. The CDR3 consists of 15 residues.

This clonotype was detected many times. This rearrangement joins TRBV12-3 or TRBV12-4 to TRBJ1-1; D not resolved. The length of the CDR3 is 13 residues. V lost 3 bases and J lost 2, with 7 bases in between. The CDR3 region is CASSLGINTEAFF. CDR3 nucleotide sequence: TGTGCCAGCAGTTTGGGGATAAACACTGAAGCTTTCTTT.

This clonotype was counted ten times or more. This chain links TRBV9 with TRBJ1-5, with D tentatively TRBD1 (6 bases). V was trimmed by 2 bases and J by 4 bases, leaving 10 bases between them. The CDR3 has 14 amino acids. CDR1 SGDLS and CDR2 YYNGEE come from the germline V gene. The CDR3 bases are TGTGCCAGCAGCGTGACAGGTAATAATCAGCCCCAGCATTTT. Its protein is CASSVTGNNQPQHF.

In this sample, this clonotype turned up many times. V gene TRBV11-2 combines with J gene TRBJ1-1; D unresolved. The CDR3 is 12 residues long. CDR1 and CDR2 (germline): SGHAT, FQNNGV. The V and J ends lost 6 bases and 1 base respectively, with 6 bases between them. For the CDR3, the DNA is TGTGCCAGCAGTTTTTCGAACACTGAAGCTTTCTTT. Amino acid sequence: CASSFSNTEAFF.

This clonotype came up many times. The chain carries TRBV2 and TRBJ1-3, with D perhaps TRBD1 (5 bases). This CDR3 is built from 16 residues. With 6 bases removed from V and 0 bases from J, the gap between germline ends came to 15 bases. The V gene's germline CDR1 is SNHLY and CDR2 FYNNEI. The chain's CDR3 is CASRGTARISGNTIYF. In nucleotides, the CDR3 is TGTGCCAGCAGGGGGACGGCGAGAATCTCTGGAAACACCATATATTTT.

In its sample, this clonotype was seen a few times. The rearrangement uses TRBV14 and TRBJ2-7, with 12 positions matching TRBD2. In germline, CDR1 is SGHDN, CDR2 FVKESK. The junction had 4 bases not matched to a gene; V was cut back by 1 base and J by 3 bases. The CDR3 length is 16 residues. As DNA, the CDR3 is TGTGCCAGCAGCCAAGGACTAGCGGGAGTTTACTACGAGCAGTACTTC. The encoded protein is CASSQGLAGVYYEQYF.

The sample holds many counts of this clonotype. The chain joins TRBV12-3 or TRBV12-4 to TRBJ2-5, with D perhaps TRBD1 (5 bases). V was shortened by 8 bases and J by 3 bases, with 19 bases between the two germline ends. The CDR3 runs 15 residues. CDR3 nucleotide sequence: TGTGCCAGCGGAGAGACAGTAAACTTAGAAGAGACCCAGTACTTC. Translated, it gives CASGETVNLEETQYF.

As for this clonotype: A much larger clone differs from this one at a single base, so this may be a read error. The chain couples TRBV28 to TRBJ1-2, with 8 bases that match TRBD1. Germline V gives CDR1 MDHEN, CDR2 SYDVKM. V shed 10 bases and J 4 bases; nucleotides not matched to a gene: 14. The CDR3 covers 15 residues. The CDR3 DNA sequence: TGTGCCACCAAACCCTTCCTGGGACAGGCCTATGGCTACACCTTC. Translating it yields CATKPFLGQAYGYTF.

This clonotype has more than one count but fewer than ten. The chain uses TRBV7-8 and TRBJ2-1, with D perhaps given as TRBD1 or TRBD2 (5 bases each). Trimming removed 9 bases from V and 5 bases from J, with 11 bases in between. There are 12 residues in the CDR3. Germline values: CDR1 SGHVS, CDR2 FQNEAQ. CDR3 residues: CASRDQNNEQFF. The DNA of the CDR3 is TGTGCCAGTCGGGACCAAAACAATGAGCAGTTCTTC.

The CDR3: CSARSPGGDTQYF. The CDR3 DNA reads TGCAGTGCCCGCTCTCCGGGCGGAGATACGCAGTATTTT. The chain is built from TRBV20-1 and TRBJ2-3, with D hard to call. V lost 6 bases and J lost 5, with 15 bases in between. This CDR3 comprises 13 residues. Germline loops: CDR1 DFQATT, CDR2 SNEGSKA (reference sequence).

This clonotype has a count of ten or more. This chain links TRBV28 with TRBJ2-7, with D maybe TRBD2 (6 bases). Germline V gene lookup returns CDR1 MDHEN and CDR2 SYDVKM. The V end lost 4 bases, the J end lost 3 bases, and 25 bases lay between the germline ends. The CDR3 spans 18 residues. CDR3 amino acids: CASSSRYSLAARLYEQYF. The CDR3 coding sequence is TGTGCCAGCAGTTCTAGGTATTCACTAGCTGCCCGGCTCTACGAGCAGTACTTC.

This clonotype was recorded many times. The chain is built from TRBV27 and TRBJ1-4; 11 bases match TRBD1. V trimming: 3 bases; J trimming: 6 bases; junction bases outside the gene matches: 9. Germline V gene lookup returns CDR1 MNHEY and CDR2 SMNVEV (reference sequence). CDR3 length: 17 residues. As DNA, the CDR3 is TGTGCCAGCAGTTTGACCGGGACAGGGGGGTTTGATGAAAAACTGTTTTTT. It is translated as CASSLTGTGGFDEKLFF.

This clonotype has a count of ten or more. The chain carries TRBV29-1 and TRBJ2-7, with TRBD2 identical over 10 bases. There are 15 residues in the CDR3. Per the germline V gene, CDR1 is SQVTM and CDR2 is ANQGSEA. V was clipped by 6 bases and J by 6 bases; unmatched bases: 14. The CDR3 DNA is TGCAGCGTAGCTCAACCGGGGCTAGCGGGAGCCGAGCAGTACTTC. Protein product: CSVAQPGLAGAEQYF.

Note on this clonotype: The conserved phenylalanine or tryptophan normally closing the CDR3 is absent here, so this likely arose from a read error. The chain combines TRBV5-8 with TRBJ1-2; D remains ambiguous. Deletions cut 4 bases from V and 2 bases from J, with 9 bases between. The CDR3 loop spans 13 amino acids. Germline values: CDR1 SGHTS, CDR2 YDEGEE. This CDR3 reads CASSHRSNYGYTL. CDR3 DNA sequence: TGTGCCAGCAGCCACAGATCAAACTATGGCTACACCCTC.

This clonotype was recorded many times. This chain uses TRBV7-6 with TRBJ2-5; no clear D. Germline V gene lookup returns CDR1 SGHVS and CDR2 FNYEAQ. This CDR3 comprises 15 residues. With 5 bases removed from V and 7 bases from J, the gap between germline ends came to 20 bases. CDR3 DNA: TGTGCCAGCAGCAAAGAGGTCGGGCGTTCGAGGACCCAGTACTTC. Residues: CASSKEVGRSRTQYF.

The table lists this clonotype with many counts. J is TRBJ2-3 and V is TRBV19; 10 nucleotides match TRBD1. The CDR3 covers 14 residues. The germline V gene encodes CDR1 LNHDA and CDR2 SQIVND (reference sequence). The V segment lost 7 bases and the J segment 8 bases; nucleotides outside the gene matches: 9. The CDR3 sequence: CASTGTGAPGTQYF. CDR3 DNA sequence: TGTGCCAGTACCGGGACAGGGGCTCCCGGTACGCAGTATTTT.

In DNA form, the CDR3 reads TGTGCCAGCAGCCAAAATCGCGGCTCCTACAATGAGCAGTTCTTC. Protein product: CASSQNRGSYNEQFF. This rearrangement joins TRBV14 to TRBJ2-1; D unresolved. The CDR3 has 15 amino acids. V lost 2 bases, J lost 0 bases, and 8 bases lay in between. Germline V gives CDR1 SGHDN, CDR2 FVKESK.

The V and J genes are TRBV29-1 and TRBJ1-2; 8 bases agree with TRBD1. V lost 6 bases and J lost 2; bases outside the gene matches: 5. The germline V gene encodes CDR1 SQVTM and CDR2 ANQGSEA. The CDR3 totals 13 residues. DNA of the CDR3: TGCAGCGTAGCCGGGACAGGAAACTATGGCTACACCTTC. It specifies CSVAGTGNYGYTF.

Ten or more counts support this clonotype. J is TRBJ1-4 and V is TRBV2; TRBD1 agrees at 9 bases. The V segment lost 8 bases and the J segment 5 bases; nucleotides outside the gene matches: 3. The CDR3 is 13 amino acids. Germline V gene data show CDR1 as SNHLY and CDR2 as FYNNEI. The CDR3 DNA reads TGTGCCAGCTGGACAGGGGACAATGAAAAACTGTTTTTT. Protein sequence: CASWTGDNEKLFF.

This clonotype has only a few counts. V and J are TRBV3-1 and TRBJ2-7; 11 bases map to TRBD2. Germline V lookup: CDR1 LGHDT, CDR2 YNNKEL (reference sequence). The CDR3 sequence is 16 residues long. J gave up 6 bases and V 4 bases, and 11 bases lay outside the gene matches. CDR3 in amino acids: CASSPLRLAGTGEQYF. For the CDR3, the DNA is TGTGCCAGCAGCCCGTTACGACTAGCGGGAACAGGCGAGCAGTACTTC.

This clonotype was observed many times. This rearrangement joins TRBV20-1 to TRBJ2-7, with D unclear. The germline gives CDR1 DFQATT, CDR2 SNEGSKA (reference sequence). The CDR3 runs to 9 residues. V was shortened by 7 bases and J by 6 bases, with 7 bases between the two germline ends. CDR3 in amino acids: CSVRREQYF. Written as DNA, the CDR3 is TGCAGTGTACGGCGCGAGCAGTACTTC.